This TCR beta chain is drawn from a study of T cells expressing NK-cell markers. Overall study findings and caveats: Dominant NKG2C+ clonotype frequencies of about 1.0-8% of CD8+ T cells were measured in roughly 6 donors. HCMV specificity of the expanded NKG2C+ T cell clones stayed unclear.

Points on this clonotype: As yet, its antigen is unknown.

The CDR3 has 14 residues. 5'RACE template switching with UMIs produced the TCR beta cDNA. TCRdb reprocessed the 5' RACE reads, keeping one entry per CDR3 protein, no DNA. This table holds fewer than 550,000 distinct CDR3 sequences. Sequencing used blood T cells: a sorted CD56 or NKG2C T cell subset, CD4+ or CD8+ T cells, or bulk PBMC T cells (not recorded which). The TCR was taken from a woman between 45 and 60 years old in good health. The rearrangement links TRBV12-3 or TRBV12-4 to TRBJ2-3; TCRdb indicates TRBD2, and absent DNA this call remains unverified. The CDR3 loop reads CASTIMEGTDTQYF.